This TCR beta chain appears in the sequencing data of a study of radiotherapy plus CTLA-4 blockade in lung cancer. Background on the study: Overall, roughly 17% of patients showed an objective response, while over 30% attained disease control.

CTLA-4 blockade with ipilimumab, together with focal radiation, was given to patients with chemo-refractory metastatic non-small-cell lung cancer. In germline, CDR1 is LGHNA, CDR2 YNFKEQ. V was cut by 0 bases and J by 3 bases, with 9 bases left in between. The CDR3 is 15 residues long. A word on this clone: Its cognate antigen is unknown.

Libraries were prepared by immunoSEQ multiplex PCR; TCRdb keeps only in-frame clonotypes and omits some of them. This table holds about 40,000 clones, roughly 73% found once. Broader study findings: Expansion of tumor-derived TCR clones was observed in blood after radiotherapy plus ipilimumab.

This TCR was recovered from a human donor with non-small cell lung cancer that progressed on radiotherapy plus ipilimumab. The chain links TRBV4-2 to TRBJ1-5; unclear D gene. Sequences were derived from peripheral blood, sampled from a patient treated with radiotherapy plus ipilimumab. CDR3 sequence: CASSQETPNNQPQHF. The CDR3 nucleotides read TGTGCCAGCAGCCAAGAAACCCCTAACAATCAGCCCCAGCATTTT.